This T cell receptor beta chain was found in a study of T cells and Merkel cell carcinoma outcomes. Produced via immunoSEQ multiplex PCR; TCRdb's table is partial and in-frame only. The table records roughly 14,000 clones, approximately 87% of them present only once. Source material: tumor tissue from Merkel cell carcinoma. This clonotype was sampled from a human donor with Merkel cell carcinoma.

In DNA form, the CDR3 reads TGCAGCGCCGCGGACGGGGTTAAGGAGCAGTACTTC. Protein product: CSAADGVKEQYF. This chain links TRBV29-1 with TRBJ2-7; TRBD2 is a possible D gene (5 bases). Trimming stripped 7 bases from V and 7 bases from J, with 17 bases between. The germline V gene encodes CDR1 SQVTM and CDR2 ANQGSEA. This CDR3 region has 12 residues.